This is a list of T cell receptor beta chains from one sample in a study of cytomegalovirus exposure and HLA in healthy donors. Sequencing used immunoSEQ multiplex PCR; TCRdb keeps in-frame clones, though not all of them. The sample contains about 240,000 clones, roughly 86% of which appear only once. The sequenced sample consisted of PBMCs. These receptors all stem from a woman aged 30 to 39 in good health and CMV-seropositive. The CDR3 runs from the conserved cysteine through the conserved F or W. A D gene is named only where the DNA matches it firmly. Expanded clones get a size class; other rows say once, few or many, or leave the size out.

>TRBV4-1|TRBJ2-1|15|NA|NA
CASSQSGLSYNEQFF
TGCGCCAGCAGCCAAAGCGGCTTATCCTACAATGAGCAGTTCTTC
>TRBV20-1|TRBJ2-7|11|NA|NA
CSASSSGTFLF
TGCAGTGCTAGTTCCTCCGGGACTTTCCTCTTC
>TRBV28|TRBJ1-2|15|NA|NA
CASSLAQATWYGYTF
NA
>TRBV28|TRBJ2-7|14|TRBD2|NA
CASSLRLASHEQYF
TGTGCCAGCAGTTTGAGACTAGCTTCCCACGAGCAGTACTTC
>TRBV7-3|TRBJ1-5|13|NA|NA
CASSSGPGQPQHF
TGTGCCAGCAGCTCGGGCCCGGGACAGCCCCAGCATTTT
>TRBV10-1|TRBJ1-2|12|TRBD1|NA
CASSGQGYGYTF
TGCGCCAGCAGTGGACAGGGGTATGGCTACACCTTC
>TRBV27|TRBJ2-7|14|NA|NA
CASSFTGLRYEQYF
TGTGCCAGCAGTTTTACAGGACTACGGTACGAGCAGTACTTC
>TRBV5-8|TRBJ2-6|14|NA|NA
CASSLESGANVLTF
TGTGCCAGCAGCTTAGAGTCCGGGGCCAACGTCCTGACTTTC
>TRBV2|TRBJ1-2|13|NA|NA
CASSGQGNYGYTF
TGTGCCAGCAGTGGACAAGGTAACTATGGCTACACCTTC
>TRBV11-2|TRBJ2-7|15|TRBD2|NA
CASTQALSGSGEQYF
TGTGCCAGCACCCAGGCCTTGAGCGGGAGTGGCGAGCAGTACTTC
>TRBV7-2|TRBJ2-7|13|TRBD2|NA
CASSTSGSYEQYF
TGTGCCAGCAGCACTAGCGGGAGCTACGAGCAGTACTTC
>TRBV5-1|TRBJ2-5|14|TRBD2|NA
CASSQTSGQETQYF
TGCGCCAGCAGCCAGACTAGCGGACAAGAGACCCAGTACTTC
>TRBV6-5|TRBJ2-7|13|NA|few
CASRSTASYEQYF
TGTGCCAGCAGGTCCACAGCCTCGTACGAGCAGTACTTC
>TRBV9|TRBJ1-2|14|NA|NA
CASSVATGNYGYTF
TGTGCCAGCAGCGTAGCGACAGGAAACTATGGCTACACCTTC
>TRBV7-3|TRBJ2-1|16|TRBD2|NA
CASSPGLAGGNNEQFF
TGTGCCAGCAGCCCGGGACTAGCGGGAGGGAACAATGAGCAGTTCTTC
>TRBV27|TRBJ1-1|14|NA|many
CASSLVSRGYEAFF
TGTGCCAGCAGTTTAGTATCCCGGGGATATGAAGCTTTCTTT
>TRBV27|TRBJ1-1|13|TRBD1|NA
CASRRGQDTEAFF
TGTGCCAGCAGAAGGGGGCAGGACACTGAAGCTTTCTTT
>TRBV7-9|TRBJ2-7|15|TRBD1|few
CASSLWTGGVYEQYF
TGTGCCAGCAGCCTCTGGACAGGGGGAGTCTACGAGCAGTACTTC
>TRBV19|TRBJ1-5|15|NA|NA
CASKVGGGSNQPQHF
TGTGCCAGTAAAGTTGGCGGCGGGAGCAATCAGCCCCAGCATTTT
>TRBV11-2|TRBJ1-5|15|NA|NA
CASSFGGIGDQPQHF
TGTGCCAGCAGCTTTGGGGGGATAGGGGATCAGCCCCAGCATTTT
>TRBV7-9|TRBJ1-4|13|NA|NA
CASTGKGAEKLFF
TGTGCCAGCACAGGGAAGGGTGCTGAAAAACTGTTTTTT
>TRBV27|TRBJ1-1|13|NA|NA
CASSFTQDTEAFF
TGTGCCAGCAGTTTCACGCAGGACACTGAAGCTTTCTTT
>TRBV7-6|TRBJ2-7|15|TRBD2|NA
CASSPGGGGSYEQYF
TGTGCCAGCAGCCCGGGGGGGGGTGGCTCCTACGAGCAGTACTTC
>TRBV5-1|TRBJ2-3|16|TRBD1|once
CASSLAVQGAADTQYF
TGCGCCAGCAGCTTGGCCGTACAGGGGGCGGCAGATACGCAGTATTTT
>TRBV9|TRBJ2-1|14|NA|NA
CASSVDGEYNEQFF
TGTGCCAGCAGCGTAGACGGAGAATACAATGAGCAGTTCTTC
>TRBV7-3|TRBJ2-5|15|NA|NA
CASSPSGSKKETQYF
TGTGCCAGCAGCCCTTCAGGGTCCAAGAAAGAGACCCAGTACTTC
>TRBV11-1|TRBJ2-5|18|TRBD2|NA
CASSRVGLAGAYQETQYF
TGTGCCAGCAGCCGTGTGGGACTAGCGGGAGCCTACCAAGAGACCCAGTACTTC
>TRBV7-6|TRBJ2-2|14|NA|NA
CASSLAGDPGELFF
TGTGCCAGCAGCTTAGCAGGGGATCCCGGGGAGCTGTTTTTT
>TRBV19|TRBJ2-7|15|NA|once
CASSIDHQFPYEQYF
TGTGCCAGTAGTATAGATCATCAGTTTCCCTACGAGCAGTACTTC
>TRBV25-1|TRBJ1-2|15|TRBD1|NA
CASSESWTGGYGYTF
TGTGCCAGCAGTGAATCCTGGACAGGCGGCTATGGCTACACCTTC
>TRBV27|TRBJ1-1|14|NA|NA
CASSLTGGDTEAFF
TGTGCCAGCAGTTTAACAGGCGGGGACACTGAAGCTTTCTTT
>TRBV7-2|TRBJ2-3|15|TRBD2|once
CASSLVAGETDTQYF
TGTGCCAGCAGCTTAGTTGCGGGAGAAACGGATACGCAGTATTTT
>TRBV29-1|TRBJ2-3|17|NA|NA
CSVEERVTGGGGDTQYF
TGCAGCGTTGAAGAGAGGGTCACGGGGGGCGGGGGAGATACGCAGTATTTT
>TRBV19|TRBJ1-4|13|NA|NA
CASSFRENEKLFF
TGTGCCAGTAGCTTCCGAGAAAATGAAAAACTGTTTTTT
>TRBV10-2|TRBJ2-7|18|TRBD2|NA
CASYQRLADKILGYEQYF
TGCGCCAGCTACCAAAGACTAGCGGATAAGATCCTAGGCTACGAGCAGTACTTC
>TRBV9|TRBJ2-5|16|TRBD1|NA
CASSATQSRGRETQYF
TGTGCCAGCAGCGCAACGCAATCCAGGGGGCGAGAGACCCAGTACTTC
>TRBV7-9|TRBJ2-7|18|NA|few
CASSPRSLAIGGWNEQYF
TGTGCCAGCAGTCCCAGATCACTAGCGATAGGGGGGTGGAACGAGCAGTACTTC
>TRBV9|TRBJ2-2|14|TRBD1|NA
CASSRTGPTGELFF
TGTGCCAGCAGCAGGACAGGGCCCACCGGGGAGCTGTTTTTT
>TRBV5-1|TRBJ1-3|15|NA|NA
CASSLAAGSGNTIYF
TGCGCCAGCAGCTTGGCTGCCGGCTCTGGAAACACCATATATTTT
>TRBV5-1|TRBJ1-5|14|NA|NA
CASSLGASNQPQHF
TGCGCCAGCAGCTTGGGGGCTAGCAATCAGCCCCAGCATTTT
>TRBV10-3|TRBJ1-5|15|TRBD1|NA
CAISSGTGDNQPQHF
TGTGCCATCAGCTCCGGGACAGGGGATAATCAGCCCCAGCATTTT
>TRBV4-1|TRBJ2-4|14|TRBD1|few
CASSLGTGQNIQYF
TGCGCCAGCAGCCTGGGGACAGGTCAAAACATTCAGTACTTC
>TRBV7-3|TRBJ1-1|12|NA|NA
CASSSVNTEAFF
TGTGCCAGCAGCTCGGTAAACACTGAAGCTTTCTTT
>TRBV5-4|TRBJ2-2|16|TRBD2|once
CASSPLSGRPTGELFF
TGTGCCAGCAGCCCCCTTAGCGGGAGGCCTACCGGGGAGCTGTTTTTT
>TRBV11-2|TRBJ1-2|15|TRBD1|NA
CASSLSRDRGQGYTF
TGTGCCAGCAGCTTGTCCAGGGACAGGGGGCAGGGCTACACCTTC
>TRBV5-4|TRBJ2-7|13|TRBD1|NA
CASSPDRGYEQYF
TGTGCCAGCAGCCCGGACAGGGGTTACGAGCAGTACTTC
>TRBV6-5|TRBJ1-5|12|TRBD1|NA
CASSTGDQPQHF
TGTGCCAGCAGTACAGGGGATCAGCCCCAGCATTTT
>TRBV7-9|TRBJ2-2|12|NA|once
CASSLGTGELFF
TGTGCCAGCAGCTTAGGAACTGGGGAGCTGTTTTTT
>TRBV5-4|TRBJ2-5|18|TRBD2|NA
CASSPNSGRAPVRETQYF
TGTGCCAGCAGCCCGAATAGCGGGAGGGCCCCGGTTCGAGAGACCCAGTACTTC
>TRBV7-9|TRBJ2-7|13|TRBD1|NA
CASRPPTGDEQYF
TGTGCCAGCAGACCCCCTACAGGGGATGAGCAGTACTTC
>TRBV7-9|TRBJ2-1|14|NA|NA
CASSLPGVHNEQFF
TGTGCCAGCAGCTTACCAGGGGTCCACAATGAGCAGTTCTTC
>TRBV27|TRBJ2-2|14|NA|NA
CASKYGKSTGELFF
TGTGCCAGCAAGTACGGGAAATCCACCGGGGAGCTGTTTTTT
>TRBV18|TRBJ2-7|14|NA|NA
CASSSQTGYYEQYF
TGTGCCAGCTCATCTCAAACAGGGTACTACGAGCAGTACTTC
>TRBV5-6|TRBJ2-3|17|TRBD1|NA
CASSSELGQLLTDTQYF
TGTGCCAGCAGCTCCGAACTGGGACAGTTACTCACAGATACGCAGTATTTT
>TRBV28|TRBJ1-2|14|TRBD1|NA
CASSRRGQGEGYTF
TGTGCCAGCAGTAGAAGGGGGCAGGGTGAAGGCTACACCTTC